Following are 27 T cell receptor beta chains from one sample sequenced in a study of T-cell memory formation after mild COVID-19. From the 5' RACE reads, TCRdb called clonotypes with MiXCR, one entry per CDR3 protein. The sample has approximately 440,000 distinct CDR3 sequences, around 19% seen once; the top ten hold around 8.4%. The specimen was PBMCs or a T cell subset sorted from them (not recorded which). The receptor source for this set is an adult woman who had mild COVID-19 (a few samples of this study predate the infection). Cell type and time point are not known.

This clonotype has just a few counts. V usage is TRBV7-6 and J usage is TRBJ1-5; 8 bases line up with TRBD1. Trimming cost V 5 bases and J 3 bases; bases outside gene matches: 6. Germline V gives CDR1 SGHVS, CDR2 FNYEAQ. CDR3 length equals 15 residues. This chain's CDR3 is CASSLGQGNNQPQHF. The CDR3 coding sequence is TGTGCCAGCAGCCTCGGACAGGGAAACAATCAGCCCCAGCATTTT.

This clonotype was counted between two and nine times. The chain recombines TRBV2 with TRBJ2-5; D is undetermined. Per the germline V gene, CDR1 is SNHLY and CDR2 is FYNNEI. The CDR3 extends over 15 amino acids. V was cut by 5 bases and J by 1 base, with 14 bases left in between. In DNA, the CDR3 is TGTGCCAGCAGTCAAAGGTCAGCTTCCCAAGAGACCCAGTACTTC. Translation gives CASSQRSASQETQYF.

The chain uses TRBV7-2 and TRBJ2-3; D may be TRBD2 (7 bases). Germline CDR1 is SGHTA and CDR2 is FQGNSA. V was shortened by 6 bases and J by 3 bases, with 22 bases between the two germline ends. The CDR3 is made up of 17 amino acids. DNA of the CDR3: TGTGCCAGCAGTCATGGGGTCAGGGGAGGGGGGACAGATACGCAGTATTTT. Its translation: CASSHGVRGGGTDTQYF.

This chain connects TRBV20-1 to TRBJ2-1; D is possibly TRBD1 (6 bases). Germline values: CDR1 DFQATT, CDR2 SNEGSKA (reference sequence). Trimming cost V 4 bases and J 4 bases, with 20 bases left between them. This CDR3 spans 16 amino acids. Here the CDR3 DNA reads TGCAGTGCTACAAACCGGGGCAGGGGTTGGTACAATGAGCAGTTCTTC. This sequence encodes CSATNRGRGWYNEQFF.

This clonotype appeared a few times. V gene TRBV27 combines with J gene TRBJ1-2; tentatively, D is TRBD1 (6 bases). This CDR3 region has 13 residues. Germline V CDR1 and CDR2: MNHEY, SMNVEV (reference sequence). The germline V and J ends were trimmed by 2 bases and 6 bases, with 10 bases remaining between them. In nucleotides, the CDR3 is TGTGCCAGCAGTTTAGGGGGCATCGATGGCTACACCTTC. As protein: CASSLGGIDGYTF.

This clonotype was found a few times. This rearrangement joins TRBV15 to TRBJ2-6; D gene unclear. The CDR3 has 17 residues. Trimming took 1 base from V and 4 from J, leaving 14 bases between them. CDR1 and CDR2 (germline): LNHNV, YYDKDF (reference sequence). The CDR3 sequence: CATSRGPMDPGANVLTF. The CDR3 bases are TGTGCCACCAGCAGAGGGCCCATGGACCCGGGGGCCAACGTCCTGACTTTC.

This clonotype was seen a handful of times. The CDR3 DNA follows: TGTGCCTGGAGTCCGGGTCTCCTTTCCTACGAGCAGTACTTC. Translated: CAWSPGLLSYEQYF. The rearrangement uses TRBV30 and TRBJ2-7; unclear D gene. Germline lookup yields CDR1 GTSNPN and CDR2 SVGIG (reference sequence). The CDR3 runs to 14 residues. V was shortened by 2 bases and J by 1 base, with 12 bases between the two germline ends.

This clonotype has a count of ten or more. The chain employs TRBV6-2 or TRBV6-3 and TRBJ1-1; the match to TRBD1 covers 8 bases. J lost 4 bases, V lost 6 bases, and 1 base had no gene match. The CDR3 runs 12 residues. Germline CDR1 and CDR2: MNHEY and SVGEGT. The DNA for the CDR3 is TGTGCCAGCAGGGACAGGGTCACTGAAGCTTTCTTT. Protein product: CASRDRVTEAFF.

This clonotype was detected only a few times. This chain uses TRBV5-1 with TRBJ2-2; D possibly uses TRBD1 or TRBD2 (5 bases each). CDR1 and CDR2 (germline): SGHRS, YFSETQ. The V and J ends lost 6 bases and 2 bases respectively, with 17 bases between them. This CDR3 spans 16 amino acids. CDR3 sequence (DNA): TGCGCCAGCACCATAAATATTGGGGGAAACACCGGGGAGCTGTTTTTT. Translating gives CASTINIGGNTGELFF.

The V and J genes are TRBV11-2 and TRBJ2-2; D possibly uses TRBD1 or TRBD2 (5 bases each). The CDR3 runs 14 residues. CDR1 SGHAT and CDR2 FQNNGV come from the germline V gene. The V end was cut by 3 bases, the J end by 7 bases, with 12 bases between. CDR3 DNA: TGTGCCAGCAGCTTCGGGACCCCAGGCGGGGAGCTGTTTTTT. Translated, it gives CASSFGTPGGELFF.

This clonotype was picked up a small number of times. The gene calls are TRBV7-2 and TRBJ2-7, with TRBD1 matching 7 bases. This CDR3 comprises 15 residues. The germline gives CDR1 SGHTA, CDR2 FQGNSA. V was pared by 5 bases and J by 1 base, with 8 bases of the junction left unmatched. The CDR3 DNA reads TGTGCCAGCAGCGCAGGGGACAGAGCATCCTACGAGCAGTACTTC. Its translation: CASSAGDRASYEQYF.

The J gene is TRBJ2-7, the V gene TRBV6-2 or TRBV6-3; D perhaps matches TRBD1 (6 bases). Trimming cost V 5 bases and J 6 bases, with 14 bases left between them. This CDR3 region has 13 residues. Per germline, CDR1 MNHEY and CDR2 SVGEGT. CDR3 region: CASSPELGAEQYF. The CDR3 DNA sequence: TGTGCCAGCAGTCCTGAACTGGGGGCCGAGCAGTACTTC.

This clonotype was observed at least ten times. The chain has TRBV19 and TRBJ2-7; 8 bases map to TRBD2. The germline V gene has CDR1 LNHDA and CDR2 SQIVND (reference sequence). This CDR3 has 15 amino acids. Losses at the gene ends were 6 bases for V and 3 bases for J; bases not matched to a gene: 10. The CDR3 DNA sequence: TGTGCCAGTAGCGCGGGATGGACTAGCCTCTACGAGCAGTACTTC. Protein sequence: CASSAGWTSLYEQYF.

The chain is built from TRBV7-2 and TRBJ2-3; 8 nucleotides line up with TRBD2. Per germline, CDR1 SGHTA and CDR2 FQGNSA. This CDR3 is built from 17 residues. V lost 0 bases and J lost 6; bases outside the gene matches: 11. The CDR3 here is CASSLAQSGSFIDTQYF. The CDR3 bases are TGTGCCAGCAGCTTAGCGCAAAGCGGGAGTTTTATTGATACGCAGTATTTT.

The chain uses TRBV7-9 and TRBJ1-3; 8 nucleotides match TRBD1. The germline V gene encodes CDR1 SEHNR and CDR2 FQNEAQ (reference sequence). The length of the CDR3 is 19 residues. Trimming took 5 bases from V and 4 from J; bases not matched to a gene: 19. The CDR3 loop is CASSGPGTGTPTRGNTIYF. CDR3 coding DNA: TGTGCCAGCAGCGGACCCGGGACAGGAACCCCGACGAGGGGAAACACCATATATTTT. The full variable domain, in which reference TRBV7-9 and TRBJ1-3 provide the parts outside the CDR3, is DTGVSQNPRHKITKRGQNVTFRCDPISEHNRLYWYRQTLGQGPEFLTYFQNEAQLEKSRLLSDRFSAERPKGSFSTLEIQRTEQGDSAMYLCASSGPGTGTPTRGNTIYFGEGSWLTVV.

This clonotype has a handful of counts. This sequence joins TRBV5-1 and TRBJ2-2, with 9 nucleotides matching TRBD2. The CDR3 contains 21 residues. Germline V gene lookup returns CDR1 SGHRS and CDR2 YFSETQ. After removal of 2 bases from V and 2 bases from J, the junction contained 19 bases not matched to a gene. CDR3 sequence: CASSFLLAGDPLGYNTGELFF. The CDR3 DNA reads as TGCGCCAGCAGCTTCCTCTTAGCGGGAGACCCCCTTGGATATAACACCGGGGAGCTGTTTTTT.

This rearrangement joins TRBV20-1 to TRBJ1-2; tentative D call: TRBD1 (5 bases). Trimming stripped 3 bases from V and 8 bases from J, with 16 bases between. The germline gives CDR1 DFQATT, CDR2 SNEGSKA (reference sequence). This CDR3 is built from 13 residues. CDR3 coding DNA: TGCAGTGCTAGCGGGAGGGCCAAGGGGGGCTACACCTTC. Amino acids: CSASGRAKGGYTF.

This chain joins TRBV6-5 and TRBJ2-1, with 10 bases aligning to TRBD1. The CDR3 sequence is 17 residues long. Unmatched junction bases numbered 7, after V lost 5 bases and J lost 0 bases. Looked up from germline, CDR1 is MNHEY and CDR2 is SVGAGI. The CDR3 here is CASSERQGAFSYNEQFF. Written as DNA, the CDR3 is TGTGCCAGCAGTGAACGACAGGGGGCTTTCTCCTACAATGAGCAGTTCTTC.

This clonotype has only a few counts. The rearrangement joins TRBV7-2 to TRBJ2-1; 11 bases match TRBD2. Germline trimming cut 1 base from V and 7 bases from J; bases unmatched to any gene: 6. Germline values: CDR1 SGHTA, CDR2 FQGNSA. The CDR3 contains 16 residues. The CDR3 spells CASSLGGTSGVNEQFF. The DNA of the CDR3 is TGTGCCAGCAGCTTAGGGGGGACTAGCGGTGTGAATGAGCAGTTCTTC.

The chain links TRBV19 to TRBJ1-1; D uncertain. Between the trimmed V and J ends, which lost 3 bases and 0 bases, there was a span of 5 bases. The CDR3 extends over 13 amino acids. Germline V gives CDR1 LNHDA, CDR2 SQIVND (reference sequence). The CDR3 DNA follows: TGTGCCAGTAGTATCTTATTGAACACTGAAGCTTTCTTT. Its translation is CASSILLNTEAFF.

The chain employs TRBV30 and TRBJ1-3; no clear D gene. Trimming removed 6 bases from V and 4 bases from J, with 19 bases in between. CDR1 and CDR2 from the germline V gene are GTSNPN and SVGIG (reference sequence). This CDR3 is built from 15 residues. The CDR3 region has the DNA TGTGCCTGCTTGTCGGCCAACTTGATAGGAAACACCATATATTTT. Translated: CACLSANLIGNTIYF.

The rearrangement uses TRBV28 and TRBJ2-7; TRBD2 is a possible D gene (6 bases). Trimming removed 2 bases from V and 4 bases from J, with 15 bases in between. The length of the CDR3 is 15 residues. Germline CDR1 is MDHEN and CDR2 is SYDVKM. CDR3 in DNA: TGTGCCAGCAGTTTAGGGGGAGGCAGGGTTTACGAGCAGTACTTC. Translated: CASSLGGGRVYEQYF.

CDR3 sequence reads: CASSAGEGEQFF. CDR3 in DNA: TGTGCCAGCAGTGCAGGGGAAGGTGAGCAGTTCTTC. J is TRBJ2-1 and V is TRBV6-4; a possible D gene is TRBD1 (6 bases). Trimming left V 4 bases short and J 9 bases short, with 10 bases between. Germline CDR1 and CDR2: MRHNA and SNTAGT. CDR3 length: 12 amino acids.

This clonotype has more than one count but fewer than ten. The genes are TRBV3-1 and TRBJ2-1; TRBD2 matches 7 bases. This CDR3 comprises 15 residues. The V segment lost 6 bases and the J segment 5 bases; nucleotides outside the gene matches: 10. CDR1 LGHDT and CDR2 YNNKEL come from the germline V gene (reference sequence). This CDR3 reads CASRSEAGPDNEQFF. In DNA form, the CDR3 reads TGTGCCAGCAGATCAGAAGCGGGGCCGGACAATGAGCAGTTCTTC.

The CDR3 sequence: CASSTKGSYEQYF. CDR3 coding DNA: TGTGCCAGCAGCACCAAGGGGTCCTACGAGCAGTACTTC. The chain combines TRBV5-4 with TRBJ2-7; tentatively, D is TRBD1 (5 bases). V was shortened by 4 bases and J by 1 base, with 9 bases between the two germline ends. This CDR3 is 13 amino acids long. Looked up from germline, CDR1 is SGHNT and CDR2 is YYREEE (reference sequence).

Points on this clonotype: Germline and junction disagree at one end, which may indicate a read error. The rearrangement joins TRBV20-1 to TRBJ1-1; D is unclear. CDR1 is DFQATT and CDR2 is SNEGSKA in the germline V gene (reference sequence). The CDR3 totals 9 residues. CDR3 region: CSATEFRDF. CDR3 sequence (DNA): TGCAGTGCTACCGAATTCCGGGACTTT.

This clonotype came up once. The rearrangement links TRBV5-1 to TRBJ2-3; 9 bases match TRBD1. Germline V CDR1 and CDR2: SGHRS, YFSETQ. This CDR3 contains 15 residues. J gave up 4 bases and V 4 bases, and 7 bases lay outside the gene matches. The CDR3 DNA reads TGCGCCAGCAGCGCGGGACAGGGTGGGGCAGATACGCAGTATTTT. Translating gives CASSAGQGGADTQYF.